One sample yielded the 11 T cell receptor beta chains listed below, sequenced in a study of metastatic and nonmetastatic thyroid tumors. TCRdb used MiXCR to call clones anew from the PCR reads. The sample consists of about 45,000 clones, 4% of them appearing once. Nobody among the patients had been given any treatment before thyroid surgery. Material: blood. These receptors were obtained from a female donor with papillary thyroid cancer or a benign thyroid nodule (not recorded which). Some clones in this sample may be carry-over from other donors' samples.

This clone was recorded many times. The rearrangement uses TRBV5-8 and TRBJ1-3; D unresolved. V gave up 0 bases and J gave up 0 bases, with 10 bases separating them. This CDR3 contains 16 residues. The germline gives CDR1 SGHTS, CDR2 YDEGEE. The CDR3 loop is CASSLVAHYSGNTIYF. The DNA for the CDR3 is TGTGCCAGCAGCTTGGTGGCCCACTACTCTGGAAACACCATATATTTT.

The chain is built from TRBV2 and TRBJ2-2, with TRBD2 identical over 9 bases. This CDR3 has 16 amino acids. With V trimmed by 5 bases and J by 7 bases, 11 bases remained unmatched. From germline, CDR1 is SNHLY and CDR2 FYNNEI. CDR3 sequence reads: CASSRTSVSVSGELFF. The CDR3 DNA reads TGTGCCAGCAGTCGGACTAGCGTGAGCGTGAGCGGGGAGCTGTTTTTT.

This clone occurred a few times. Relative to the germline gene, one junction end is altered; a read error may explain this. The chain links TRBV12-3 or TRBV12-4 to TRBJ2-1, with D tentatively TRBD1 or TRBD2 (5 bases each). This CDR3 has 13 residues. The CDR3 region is CASSFGGSNEQLF. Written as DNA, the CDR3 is TGTGCCAGCAGTTTTGGGGGAAGCAATGAGCAGTTATTC.

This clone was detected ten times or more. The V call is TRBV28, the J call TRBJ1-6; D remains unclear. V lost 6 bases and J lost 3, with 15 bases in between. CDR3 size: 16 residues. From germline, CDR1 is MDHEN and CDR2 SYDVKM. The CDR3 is CASSSLVGFYNSPLHF. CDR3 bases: TGTGCCAGCAGCTCCCTAGTAGGCTTCTATAATTCACCCCTCCACTTT. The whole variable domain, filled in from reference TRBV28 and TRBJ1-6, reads DVKVTQSSRYLVKRTGEKVFLECVQDMDHENMFWYRQDPGLGLRLIYFSYDVKMKEKGDIPEGYSVSREKKERFSLILESASTNQTSMYLCASSSLVGFYNSPLHFGNGTRLTVT.

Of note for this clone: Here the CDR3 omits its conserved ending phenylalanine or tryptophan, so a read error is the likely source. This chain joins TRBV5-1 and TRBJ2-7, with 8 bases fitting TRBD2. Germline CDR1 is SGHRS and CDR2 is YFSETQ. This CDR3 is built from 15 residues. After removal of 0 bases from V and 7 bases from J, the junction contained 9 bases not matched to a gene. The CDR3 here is CASSLAGTRGREQYC. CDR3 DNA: TGCGCCAGCAGCTTGGCCGGGACTAGAGGGAGGGAGCAGTACTGC.

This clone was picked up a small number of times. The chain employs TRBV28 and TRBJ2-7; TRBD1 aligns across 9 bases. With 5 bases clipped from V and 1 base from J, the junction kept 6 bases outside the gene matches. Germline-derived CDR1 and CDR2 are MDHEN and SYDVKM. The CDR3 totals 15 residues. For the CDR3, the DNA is TGTGCCAGCAGTCCCCCGGGACAGGGTTCCTACGAGCAGTACTTC. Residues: CASSPPGQGSYEQYF.

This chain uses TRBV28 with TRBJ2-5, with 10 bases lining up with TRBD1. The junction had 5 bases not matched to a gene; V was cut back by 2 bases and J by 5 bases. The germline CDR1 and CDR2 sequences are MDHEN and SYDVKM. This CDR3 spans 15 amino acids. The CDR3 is CASSLETGGGETQYF. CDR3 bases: TGTGCCAGCAGTTTAGAGACAGGGGGCGGGGAGACCCAGTACTTC.

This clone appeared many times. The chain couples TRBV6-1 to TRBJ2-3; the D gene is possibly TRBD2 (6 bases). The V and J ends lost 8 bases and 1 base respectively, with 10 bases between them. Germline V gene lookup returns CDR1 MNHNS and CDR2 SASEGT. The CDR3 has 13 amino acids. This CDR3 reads CASCSGRTDTQYF. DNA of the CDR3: TGTGCCAGCTGTAGCGGTCGCACAGATACGCAGTATTTT.

The CDR3 region is CSASPGLAGFNEQFF. The CDR3 region has the DNA TGCAGTGCCAGCCCGGGACTAGCGGGATTCAATGAGCAGTTCTTC. The chain links TRBV20-1 to TRBJ2-1, with TRBD2 matching 13 bases. Germline CDR1 and CDR2: DFQATT and SNEGSKA (reference sequence). J gave up 6 bases and V 6 bases, and 8 bases lay outside the gene matches. The CDR3 consists of 15 residues.

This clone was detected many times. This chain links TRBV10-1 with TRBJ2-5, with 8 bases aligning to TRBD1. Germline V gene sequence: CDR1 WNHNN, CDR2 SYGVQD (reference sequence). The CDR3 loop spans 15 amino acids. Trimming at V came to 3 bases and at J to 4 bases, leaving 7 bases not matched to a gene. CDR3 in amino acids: CASSESGQGGETQYF. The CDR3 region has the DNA TGCGCCAGCAGTGAAAGTGGACAGGGAGGAGAGACCCAGTACTTC.

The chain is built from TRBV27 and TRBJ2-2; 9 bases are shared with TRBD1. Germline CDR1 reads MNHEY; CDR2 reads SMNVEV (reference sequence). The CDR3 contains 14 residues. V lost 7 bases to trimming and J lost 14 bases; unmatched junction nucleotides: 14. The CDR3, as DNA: TGTGCCAGCACTTACGGGACAGGGTCCGAGGAACTGTTTTTT. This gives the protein CASTYGTGSEELFF.